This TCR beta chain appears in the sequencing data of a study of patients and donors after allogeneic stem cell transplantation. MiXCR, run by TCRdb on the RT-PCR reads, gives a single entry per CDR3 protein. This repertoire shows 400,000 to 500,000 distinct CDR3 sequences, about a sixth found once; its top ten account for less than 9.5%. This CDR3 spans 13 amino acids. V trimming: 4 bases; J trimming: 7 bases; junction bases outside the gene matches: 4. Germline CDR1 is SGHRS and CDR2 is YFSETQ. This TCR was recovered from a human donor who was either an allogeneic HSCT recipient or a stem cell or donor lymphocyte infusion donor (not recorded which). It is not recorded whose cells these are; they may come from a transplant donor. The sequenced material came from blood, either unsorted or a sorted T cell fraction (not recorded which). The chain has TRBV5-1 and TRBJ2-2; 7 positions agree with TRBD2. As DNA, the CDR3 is TGCGCCAGCAGCCGGGAGGCCCTCGGGGAGCTGTTTTTT. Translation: CASSREALGELFF.